This TCR beta chain was retrieved from a study of shared clonotypes between healthy human individuals. Naive CD8 cells lacked CD45RO and underwent positive selection for CCR7, leaving out terminally differentiated effector memory CD45RA+ cells. Assay used: immunoSEQ multiplex PCR; TCRdb lists only in-frame clones, some missing. The sample yields about 2.1 million clones, 93% seen once. Source material: naive CD8+ T cells from PBMCs. The receptor was derived from a man in his late teens or twenties in good health. Some clones in this sample may be carry-over from other donors' samples.

This CDR3 is CASSRGNEQFF. CDR3 in DNA: TGTGCCAGCAGCCGAGGGAATGAGCAGTTCTTC. The chain has TRBV7-6 and TRBJ2-1, with D perhaps TRBD2 (5 bases). The CDR3 has 11 amino acids. Looked up from germline, CDR1 is SGHVS and CDR2 is FNYEAQ. V lost 5 bases and J 7 bases, leaving 6 bases between the germline ends.